Reported below is one T cell receptor beta chain. Original processing methods: Scientists estimated how many nucleated cells there were by amplifying reference gene primers. The table came from immunoSEQ multiplex PCR; TCRdb's copy has only in-frame clones and leaves some out. The DNA was the basis for D and trimming; V, J and clone size are from that table. The sample lists approximately 53,000 clones; about 81% were seen once. The CDR3 spans 13 residues. J gave up 5 bases and V 5 bases, and 6 bases lay outside the gene matches. Germline V gene lookup returns CDR1 LNHDA and CDR2 SQIVND (reference sequence). This entry comes from a study of blood T cell repertoires in COVID-19. Study information: COVID-19 samples, acute and convalescent, were from the United States, Italy and Spain. PBMCs, B-cell-depleted T cells, or T cells were the source of the cDNA or gDNA that made up the material.

This TCR came from a woman aged 60-75 years with acute or convalescent COVID-19. This chain connects TRBV19 to TRBJ2-7, with 7 bases matching TRBD1. The sequencing input was peripheral blood. The CDR3 protein is CASSSQTGNEQYF. The CDR3 bases are TGTGCCAGTAGTTCCCAGACAGGGAACGAGCAGTACTTC.